The 20 T cell receptor beta chains presented below share a single source sample, sequenced in a study of blood T cell repertoires in COVID-19. Measured with immunoSEQ multiplex PCR; TCRdb has only the in-frame clones, and not every one. Among approximately 99,000 clones, around 90% were seen once, and the ten largest hold under 3%. Sequencing used peripheral blood. The receptor set was obtained from a human donor in a cohort sampled during active COVID-19.

V and J are TRBV19 and TRBJ2-7, with D possibly TRBD1 on 5 matching bases. The CDR3 sequence is 14 residues long. V lost 5 bases and J 3 bases, leaving 14 bases between the germline ends. CDR1 is LNHDA and CDR2 is SQIVND in the germline V gene (reference sequence). This CDR3 reads CASSGSGLFYEQYF. The CDR3 nucleotides read TGTGCCAGTAGTGGCTCAGGGCTTTTCTACGAGCAGTACTTC.

The chain carries TRBV6-5 and TRBJ1-2, with unresolved D. Per germline, CDR1 MNHEY and CDR2 SVGAGI. Trimming took 7 bases from V and 0 from J, leaving 9 bases between them. This CDR3 is built from 13 residues. CDR3 protein: CASTELANYGYTF. CDR3 DNA sequence: TGTGCCAGCACGGAGTTAGCTAACTATGGCTACACCTTC.

CDR3 coding DNA: TGTGCCAGCAGCTACGGACAGCTTAACACTGAAGCTTTCTTT. Protein sequence: CASSYGQLNTEAFF. The chain carries TRBV7-9 and TRBJ1-1; the D gene is possibly TRBD1 (6 bases). The CDR3 has 14 amino acids. With 4 bases removed from V and 2 bases from J, the gap between germline ends came to 11 bases. Germline V gene lookup returns CDR1 SEHNR and CDR2 FQNEAQ (reference sequence).

The CDR3 coding sequence is TGTGCCAGCAGCTCCCATCCCCGCCGGGGAGCTAACTATGGCTACACCTTC. Its protein is CASSSHPRRGANYGYTF. The chain recombines TRBV9 with TRBJ1-2, with no clear D. The V end was cut by 4 bases, the J end by 0 bases, with 19 bases between. The CDR3 covers 17 residues. Germline assignment: CDR1 SGDLS and CDR2 YYNGEE.

This rearrangement joins TRBV29-1 to TRBJ1-1; 7 bases are shared with TRBD1. The CDR3 has 16 residues. Germline CDR1 and CDR2: SQVTM and ANQGSEA. V trimming: 5 bases; J trimming: 1 base; junction bases outside the gene matches: 13. The CDR3 region has the DNA TGCAGCGTTTGGTGGGGGGCAGGGGGGTCGAACACTGAAGCTTTCTTT. This gives the protein CSVWWGAGGSNTEAFF.

This clone came up a few times. The chain has TRBV5-1 and TRBJ2-7, with 8 positions matching TRBD1. V lost 2 bases and J lost 6; bases outside the gene matches: 1. The CDR3 spans 12 residues. CDR1 SGHRS and CDR2 YFSETQ come from the germline V gene. The chain's CDR3 is CASSFTGGEQYF. The CDR3 DNA follows: TGCGCCAGCAGCTTTACAGGGGGCGAGCAGTACTTC.

This clone was observed once. This chain connects TRBV5-6 to TRBJ2-1, with 11 bases lining up with TRBD1. This CDR3 has 15 residues. Germline V gene data show CDR1 as SGHDT and CDR2 as YYEEEE. V lost 5 bases and J lost 5; bases outside the gene matches: 6. In nucleotides, the CDR3 is TGTGCCAGCAGACACGGGACAGGGGGTAACAATGAGCAGTTCTTC. Translating it yields CASRHGTGGNNEQFF.

CDR3 amino acids: CASVLPGQGTEAFF. CDR3 DNA: TGTGCCAGCGTACTGCCGGGACAGGGGACTGAAGCTTTCTTT. The rearrangement links TRBV7-9 to TRBJ1-1; TRBD1 agrees at 10 bases. V shed 8 bases, J shed 5 bases, and the junction held 8 bases outside the gene matches. CDR1 is SEHNR, CDR2 FQNEAQ, per germline (reference sequence). This CDR3 is built from 14 residues.

This chain joins TRBV28 and TRBJ1-6; D ambiguous. The CDR3 covers 17 residues. V was pared by 5 bases and J by 6 bases, with 20 bases between. CDR1 and CDR2 (germline): MDHEN, SYDVKM. The CDR3: CASSPLTGVVSNSPLHF. The CDR3 region has the DNA TGTGCCAGCAGTCCCTTGACCGGGGTCGTCTCTAATTCACCCCTCCACTTT.

The V and J genes are TRBV7-9 and TRBJ2-7; D remains ambiguous. The V gene lost 3 bases and the J gene lost 5 bases, with 20 bases spanning the gap. Germline CDR1 is SEHNR and CDR2 is FQNEAQ (reference sequence). This CDR3 region has 16 residues. CDR3 DNA: TGTGCCAGCAGCTTTCCAGGCAGCAGCTTTGAACACGAGCAGTACTTC. Translating it yields CASSFPGSSFEHEQYF.

To note about this clone: In the same sample, other DNA sequences code for this CDR3. The V gene is TRBV19, the J gene TRBJ2-7; D is perhaps TRBD1 (6 bases). Trimming cost V 3 bases and J 0 bases, with 9 bases left between them. This CDR3 is built from 14 residues. Per germline, CDR1 LNHDA and CDR2 SQIVND (reference sequence). The CDR3 coding sequence is TGTGCCAGTAGTATTGGACAGAACTCCTACGAGCAGTACTTC. Its translation is CASSIGQNSYEQYF.

This clone turned up a few times. The rearrangement joins TRBV4-1 to TRBJ2-7; 9 nucleotides agree with TRBD2. CDR1 and CDR2 from the germline V gene are MGHRA and YSYEKL. This CDR3 is 18 amino acids long. The trim removed 4 bases at V and 6 bases at J, leaving 19 bases unmatched. CDR3 sequence reads: CASSPTIGLAQLVPEQYF. Here the CDR3 DNA reads TGCGCCAGCAGCCCCACCATAGGACTAGCGCAACTAGTGCCCGAGCAGTACTTC.

The chain joins TRBV7-2 to TRBJ2-1; 8 bases match TRBD2. The V gene's germline CDR1 is SGHTA and CDR2 FQGNSA. The CDR3 consists of 16 residues. V dropped 1 base and J dropped 6; count of bases not matched to a gene: 8. The CDR3 DNA follows: TGTGCCAGCAGCTTAGTAGCGGGGCTCTTGTCCAATGAGCAGTTCTTC. Protein sequence: CASSLVAGLLSNEQFF.

The genes are TRBV3-1 (or the pseudogene TRBV3-2) and TRBJ2-5; 8 positions match TRBD2. The CDR3 covers 13 residues. Germline assignment: CDR1 LGHDT and CDR2 YNNKEL (reference sequence). The junction had 2 bases not matched to a gene; V was cut back by 4 bases and J by 4 bases. In DNA, the CDR3 is TGTGCCAGCAGCCTTCGGGGGGGAGAGACCCAGTACTTC. Translation: CASSLRGGETQYF.

V usage is TRBV5-1 and J usage is TRBJ1-3; 7 bases fit TRBD1. Germline lookup yields CDR1 SGHRS and CDR2 YFSETQ. CDR3 size: 16 residues. Losses at the gene ends were 0 bases for V and 0 bases for J; bases not matched to a gene: 3. This CDR3 is CASSLGTGFSGNTIYF. The CDR3 bases are TGCGCCAGCAGCTTGGGGACAGGCTTCTCTGGAAACACCATATATTTT. Supplemented by reference TRBV5-1 and TRBJ1-3, the full variable domain reads KAGVTQTPRYLIKTRGQQVTLSCSPISGHRSVSWYQQTPGQGLQFLFEYFSETQRNKGNFPGRFSGRQFSNSRSEMNVSTLELGDSALYLCASSLGTGFSGNTIYFGEGSWLTVV.

This clone was seen just once. The rearrangement joins TRBV7-9 to TRBJ1-1; perhaps TRBD1 as D (5 bases). V gave up 2 bases and J gave up 6 bases, with 10 bases separating them. CDR3 length: 13 residues. Germline V gives CDR1 SEHNR, CDR2 FQNEAQ (reference sequence). CDR3 protein: CASSLWGEPEAFF. The CDR3 DNA follows: TGTGCCAGCAGCTTATGGGGGGAGCCTGAAGCTTTCTTT.

J is TRBJ2-7 and V is TRBV19, with 10 positions matching TRBD1. Germline V lookup: CDR1 LNHDA, CDR2 SQIVND (reference sequence). The CDR3 is 16 residues long. The V segment lost 0 bases and the J segment 3 bases; nucleotides outside the gene matches: 5. The CDR3 is CASSIDAGQGFYEQYF. The CDR3 nucleotides read TGTGCCAGTAGTATAGACGCGGGACAGGGGTTCTACGAGCAGTACTTC.

This clone was seen only a few times. The chain has TRBV5-6 and TRBJ2-5; D ambiguous. CDR1 is SGHDT, CDR2 YYEEEE, per germline. The CDR3 is made up of 12 amino acids. Trimming took 4 bases from V and 4 from J, leaving 8 bases between them. Here the CDR3 DNA reads TGTGCCAGCAGCCGAGGATCAGAGACCCAGTACTTC. Protein sequence: CASSRGSETQYF.

The CDR3 here is CASSQETGTTNTGELFF. In DNA, the CDR3 is TGTGCCAGCAGCCAAGAGACGGGGACAACGAACACCGGGGAGCTGTTTTTT. This sequence joins TRBV14 and TRBJ2-2, with a tentative D call TRBD1 (6 bases). The V gene's germline CDR1 is SGHDN and CDR2 FVKESK. The CDR3 is 17 residues long. The V end was cut by 0 bases, the J end by 0 bases, with 11 bases between.

The rearrangement joins TRBV27 to TRBJ2-4; tentative D call: TRBD1 (6 bases). The CDR3 contains 15 residues. V gave up 8 bases and J gave up 2 bases, with 16 bases separating them. The germline V gene has CDR1 MNHEY and CDR2 SMNVEV (reference sequence). CDR3 in amino acids: CASALQGTTKNIQYF. CDR3 DNA sequence: TGTGCCAGCGCTCTTCAGGGGACGACCAAAAACATTCAGTACTTC.